These 14 T cell receptor beta chains came from one sample sequenced in a study of blood T cell repertoires in COVID-19. Assay used: immunoSEQ multiplex PCR; TCRdb lists only in-frame clones, some missing. The sample holds fewer than 250,000 clones, 90% seen once. Material for sequencing was peripheral blood. These receptors were taken from a man aged 25 to 45 with COVID-19, enrolled during active disease.

This clone showed up just a few times. CDR3 bases: TGCGCCAGCAGCTTGGTTGGCAGAGCTAGCTCCTATAATTCACCCCTCCACTTT. Protein sequence: CASSLVGRASSYNSPLHF. The chain has TRBV5-1 and TRBJ1-6, with unresolved D. This CDR3 has 18 amino acids. Germline V gene lookup returns CDR1 SGHRS and CDR2 YFSETQ. V lost 0 bases to trimming and J lost 0 bases, with 13 bases between them.

The chain carries TRBV14 and TRBJ1-2, with 7 bases aligning to TRBD1. CDR3 length equals 14 residues. CDR1 and CDR2 (germline): SGHDN, FVKESK. J was trimmed by 2 bases and V by 4 bases; bases with no gene match: 4. This chain's CDR3 is CASSRGQQNYGYTF. The CDR3 nucleotides are TGTGCCAGCAGCCGGGGACAGCAGAACTATGGCTACACCTTC.

This rearrangement joins TRBV30 to TRBJ2-5; D call uncertain. Looked up from germline, CDR1 is GTSNPN and CDR2 is SVGIG (reference sequence). This CDR3 has 10 residues. The V gene lost 5 bases and the J gene lost 2 bases, with 3 bases spanning the gap. The CDR3 reads CAWLQETQYF. CDR3 nucleotide sequence: TGTGCCTGGCTTCAAGAGACCCAGTACTTC.

V is TRBV7-9 and J is TRBJ1-2; D gene ambiguous. Trimming removed 1 base at V and 4 bases at J, with 10 bases between. The CDR3 loop spans 14 amino acids. In germline, CDR1 is SEHNR, CDR2 FQNEAQ (reference sequence). The CDR3 reads CASSLVGPIYGYTF. CDR3 nucleotides: TGTGCCAGCAGCTTAGTTGGGCCGATCTATGGCTACACCTTC.

The chain recombines TRBV27 with TRBJ2-7; 8 bases line up with TRBD2. The CDR3 length is 16 residues. V was clipped by 1 base and J by 0 bases; unmatched bases: 5. The germline gives CDR1 MNHEY, CDR2 SMNVEV (reference sequence). As DNA, the CDR3 is TGTGCCAGCAGTTTATATACTAGCGGCTACTCCTACGAGCAGTACTTC. It is translated as CASSLYTSGYSYEQYF.

This clone was observed a handful of times. The rearrangement uses TRBV18 and TRBJ2-7, with a tentative D call TRBD1 (5 bases). The CDR3 sequence is 11 residues long. CDR1 and CDR2 (germline): KGHSH, LQKENI. Trimming stripped 0 bases from V and 9 bases from J, with 6 bases between. The CDR3 nucleotides read TGTGCCAGCTCACCACCCCAGGGGCAGTACTTC. This sequence encodes CASSPPQGQYF.

V and J are TRBV19 and TRBJ2-2, with 9 bases matching TRBD1. Germline lookup yields CDR1 LNHDA and CDR2 SQIVND (reference sequence). The CDR3 spans 19 residues. The V gene end was trimmed by 3 bases and the J gene end by 2 bases; junction bases not matched to a gene: 13. This CDR3 is CASSIGRLGQGTNTGELFF. In DNA form, the CDR3 reads TGTGCCAGTAGTATCGGTCGGCTGGGACAGGGTACCAACACCGGGGAGCTGTTTTTT.

This clone showed up just once. The genes are TRBV6-5 and TRBJ2-3, with 8 bases lining up with TRBD2. The V segment lost 5 bases and the J segment 4 bases; nucleotides outside the gene matches: 5. The germline gives CDR1 MNHEY, CDR2 SVGAGI. This CDR3 contains 14 residues. The CDR3, as DNA: TGTGCCAGCAGTCTAGCGGGTGAGGCAGATACGCAGTATTTT. Translation: CASSLAGEADTQYF.

The chain is built from TRBV29-1 and TRBJ2-3; 10 nucleotides align to TRBD1. CDR1 is SQVTM and CDR2 is ANQGSEA in the germline V gene. CDR3 length equals 14 residues. Trimming cost V 3 bases and J 5 bases; bases outside gene matches: 5. CDR3 protein: CSVDRDRGRDTQYF. As DNA, the CDR3 is TGCAGCGTTGATCGGGACAGGGGTCGAGATACGCAGTATTTT.

The rearrangement links TRBV29-1 to TRBJ1-2, with D tentatively TRBD1 (5 bases). This CDR3 contains 11 residues. The germline gives CDR1 SQVTM, CDR2 ANQGSEA. With 6 bases removed from V and 7 bases from J, the gap between germline ends came to 12 bases. CDR3 DNA sequence: TGCAGCGTGACCAGGGAGGCTGGCTACACCTTC. Translation: CSVTREAGYTF.

The chain links TRBV6-6 to TRBJ1-5; 8 bases map to TRBD1. CDR1 is MNHNY and CDR2 is SVGAGI in the germline V gene (reference sequence). V lost 5 bases, J lost 6 bases, and 9 bases stayed unmatched. There are 15 residues in the CDR3. CDR3 protein: CASSDSGGRGQPQHF. CDR3 nucleotide sequence: TGTGCCAGCAGTGATTCAGGGGGCCGGGGTCAGCCCCAGCATTTT.

The CDR3 protein is CASSVDRPGYYNEQFF. CDR3 DNA: TGTGCCAGCAGCGTAGACCGGCCGGGGTATTACAATGAGCAGTTCTTC. The rearrangement uses TRBV9 and TRBJ2-1; D perhaps matches TRBD2 (5 bases). V lost 0 bases to trimming and J lost 4 bases, with 14 bases between them. In germline, CDR1 is SGDLS, CDR2 YYNGEE. This CDR3 is 16 amino acids long.

The gene calls are TRBV3-1 (or the pseudogene TRBV3-2) and TRBJ2-1, with 14 nucleotides matching TRBD2. This CDR3 is 16 amino acids long. CDR1 and CDR2 (germline): LGHDT, YNNKEL (reference sequence). J gave up 8 bases and V 2 bases, and 5 bases lay outside the gene matches. The CDR3 nucleotides are TGTGCCAGCAGCCAACCGGGACTAGCGGGAGCCGATGAGCAGTTCTTC. Amino acids: CASSQPGLAGADEQFF.

This rearrangement joins TRBV9 to TRBJ2-2; 12 positions match TRBD1. CDR3 length: 16 amino acids. CDR1 and CDR2 from the germline V gene are SGDLS and YYNGEE. Losses at the gene ends were 4 bases for V and 4 bases for J; bases not matched to a gene: 5. The CDR3 DNA is TGTGCCAGCAGCCCCCGGGACAGGGGGCTCACCGGGGAGCTGTTTTTT. This codes for CASSPRDRGLTGELFF. Drawing the rest from reference TRBV9 and TRBJ2-2, the complete variable domain is DSGVTQTPKHLITATGQRVTLRCSPRSGDLSVYWYQQSLDQGLQFLIQYYNGEERAKGNILERFSAQQFPDLHSELNLSSLELGDSALYFCASSPRDRGLTGELFFGEGSRLTVL.